These T cell receptor beta chains were read from a single sample in a study of human T cells and chemical hapten exposure. TCRdb reprocessed the RACE reads via MiXCR and lists one record per CDR3 protein. The sample holds tens of thousands of distinct CDR3 sequences, 8.5% to 9% seen once. Sample: whole blood. Every receptor here comes from a female donor in good health. Some clones in this sample may be carry-over from other donors' samples. The CDR3 runs from the conserved cysteine through the conserved F or W. The order of the fields is clone size, D gene, V gene, J gene, CDR3 DNA, CDR3 protein. D genes are given only for firm matches. Not every row has a clone size; where given, it reads once, few, many or a size class.

clone_size: few; d_call: TRBD1; v_call: TRBV12-3/TRBV12-4; j_call: TRBJ1-1; cdr3_nt: TGTGCCAGCAGTTTATCAGGGGGATTCAGCACTGAAGCTTTCTTT; cdr3_aa: CASSLSGGFSTEAFF
clone_size: .; d_call: .; v_call: TRBV6-5; j_call: TRBJ2-2; cdr3_nt: TGTGCCAGCAGTTACCGCCAAACCCCAACCGGGGAGCTGTTTTTT; cdr3_aa: CASSYRQTPTGELFF
clone_size: many; d_call: .; v_call: TRBV7-2; j_call: TRBJ2-4; cdr3_nt: TGTGCCAGCAGCTTAGACCCCGGAAAAATGTACTTC; cdr3_aa: CASSLDPGKMYF
clone_size: few; d_call: TRBD2; v_call: TRBV20-1; j_call: TRBJ2-5; cdr3_nt: TGCAGTGCGGCACGTAGCGGGAGAGTGATAGAGACCCAGTACTTC; cdr3_aa: CSAARSGRVIETQYF
clone_size: many; d_call: .; v_call: TRBV9; j_call: TRBJ2-1; cdr3_nt: TGTGCCAGCAGCGTAGGTGGGGGCAGGGATGAGCAGTTCTTC; cdr3_aa: CASSVGGGRDEQFF
clone_size: many; d_call: TRBD2; v_call: TRBV29-1; j_call: TRBJ2-1; cdr3_nt: TGCAGCGTTGAAGATTGGAGCGGGAGCACCTACAATGAGCAGTTCTTC; cdr3_aa: CSVEDWSGSTYNEQFF
clone_size: .; d_call: .; v_call: TRBV20-1; j_call: TRBJ1-5; cdr3_nt: TGCAGTGCTAGAGATGGGCGACAGCCCCAGCATTTT; cdr3_aa: CSARDGRQPQHF
clone_size: .; d_call: TRBD2; v_call: TRBV10-3; j_call: TRBJ2-1; cdr3_nt: TGTGCCATCAGTGAGTCGTGGGTAAGCGGGAGTTCTCCATACAATGAGCAGTTCTTC; cdr3_aa: CAISESWVSGSSPYNEQFF
clone_size: .; d_call: .; v_call: TRBV20-1; j_call: TRBJ2-7; cdr3_nt: TGCAGTGCTCCGGGAGCCCTAGATGTAGGGTACTACGAGCAGTACTTC; cdr3_aa: CSAPGALDVGYYEQYF
clone_size: .; d_call: .; v_call: TRBV4-1; j_call: TRBJ1-2; cdr3_nt: TGCGCCAGCTCTCCGGAGAGGGGCTATGGCTACACCTTC; cdr3_aa: CASSPERGYGYTF
clone_size: many; d_call: TRBD1; v_call: TRBV12-3/TRBV12-4; j_call: TRBJ2-5; cdr3_nt: TGTGCCAGCAGTCAACAGGGGATGGGGCAAGAGACCCAGTACTTC; cdr3_aa: CASSQQGMGQETQYF
clone_size: few; d_call: .; v_call: TRBV7-2; j_call: TRBJ2-5; cdr3_nt: TGTGCCAGCAGCTTCGCTTGGGACCAAGAGACCCAGTACTTC; cdr3_aa: CASSFAWDQETQYF
clone_size: .; d_call: TRBD2; v_call: TRBV6-1; j_call: TRBJ2-2; cdr3_nt: TGTGCCAGCAGCGCTAGCGGGAGACCCACCGGGGAGCTGTTTTTT; cdr3_aa: CASSASGRPTGELFF
clone_size: .; d_call: TRBD1; v_call: TRBV4-1; j_call: TRBJ2-4; cdr3_nt: TGCGCCAGCAGCCAAGAAGGACAGGTGGCTCTAGCCAAAAACATTCAGTACTTC; cdr3_aa: CASSQEGQVALAKNIQYF
clone_size: many; d_call: TRBD1; v_call: TRBV20-1; j_call: TRBJ2-5; cdr3_nt: TGCAGTGCACGGACAGGGAGAGAGACCCAGTACTTC; cdr3_aa: CSARTGRETQYF
clone_size: few; d_call: TRBD2; v_call: TRBV5-6; j_call: TRBJ2-3; cdr3_nt: TGTGCCAGCAGCTTGCCGGGACTAGCGGGAGGTCTAGTAGATACGCAGTATTTT; cdr3_aa: CASSLPGLAGGLVDTQYF
clone_size: .; d_call: TRBD2; v_call: TRBV6-6; j_call: TRBJ2-2; cdr3_nt: TGTGCCAGCAGTTCCCGCCGACAGATAGCGGGAGTGTTCGGGGATAAGAACACCGGGGAGCTGTTTTTT; cdr3_aa: CASSSRRQIAGVFGDKNTGELFF
clone_size: few; d_call: TRBD2; v_call: TRBV19; j_call: TRBJ2-3; cdr3_nt: TGTGCCAGTAGTATTCGGACTAGCGGGAGCACAGATACGCAGTATTTT; cdr3_aa: CASSIRTSGSTDTQYF
clone_size: many; d_call: .; v_call: TRBV20-1; j_call: TRBJ2-1; cdr3_nt: TGCAGTGCTAGAGATCTCAAATCCCCCCGTCGGGATGAGCAGTTCTTC; cdr3_aa: CSARDLKSPRRDEQFF
clone_size: .; d_call: TRBD2; v_call: TRBV5-5; j_call: TRBJ2-1; cdr3_nt: TGTGCCAGCAGCTTGCTCGGCGGGAGCTCCTACAATGAGCAGTTCTTC; cdr3_aa: CASSLLGGSSYNEQFF